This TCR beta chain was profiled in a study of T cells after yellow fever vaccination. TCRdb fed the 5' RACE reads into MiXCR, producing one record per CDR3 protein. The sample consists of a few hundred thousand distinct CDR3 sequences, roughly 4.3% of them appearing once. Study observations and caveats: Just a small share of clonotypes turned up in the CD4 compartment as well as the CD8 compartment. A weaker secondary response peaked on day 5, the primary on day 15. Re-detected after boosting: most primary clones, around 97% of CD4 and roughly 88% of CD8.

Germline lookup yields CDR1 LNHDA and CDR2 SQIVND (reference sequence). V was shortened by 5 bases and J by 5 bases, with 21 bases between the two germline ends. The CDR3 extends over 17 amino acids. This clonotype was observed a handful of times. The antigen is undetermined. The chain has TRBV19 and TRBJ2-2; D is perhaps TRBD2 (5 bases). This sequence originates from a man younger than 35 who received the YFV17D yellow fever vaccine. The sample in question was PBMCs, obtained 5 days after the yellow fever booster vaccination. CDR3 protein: CASSRGIGLVRTGELFF. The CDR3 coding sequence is TGTGCCAGTAGTCGAGGGATAGGTCTAGTTAGAACCGGGGAGCTGTTTTTT.